These 24 T cell receptor beta chains came from one sample sequenced in a study of beta chain features in type 1 diabetes. General study points: Within each of all four CD4+ subsets, Type 1 diabetes patients had TCRB CDR3s that were moderately but significantly shorter.

Antigen specificity for these receptors is unknown. The authors reverse transcribed all of the isolated RNA, so sequencing captured expressed TCRB transcripts. Generated by immunoSEQ multiplex PCR, the TCRdb table keeps only in-frame clones and is missing some. The sample gives 130,000 to 150,000 clones, about 13% of which show up once; less than 1.5% is in the top ten. The sample consisted of central memory CD4+ T cells from blood. The origin of the receptors is a young man with type 1 diabetes.

This clone was recorded a few times. The chain employs TRBV30 and TRBJ2-1; 9 nucleotides line up with TRBD2. V lost 3 bases and J lost 5; bases outside the gene matches: 5. CDR1 is GTSNPN and CDR2 is SVGIG in the germline V gene (reference sequence). The CDR3 is 14 residues long. CDR3 in DNA: TGTGCCTGGAGGCGGGGGGGCCCTCACAATGAGCAGTTCTTC. Translating gives CAWRRGGPHNEQFF.

About this clone: The sample holds other DNA sequences that translate to the same CDR3. The rearrangement links TRBV7-2 to TRBJ2-7; D possibly corresponds to TRBD1 (6 bases). The CDR3 runs 14 residues. Per the germline V gene, CDR1 is SGHTA and CDR2 is FQGNSA. Trimming left V 2 bases short and J 2 bases short, with 10 bases between. The DNA of the CDR3 is TGTGCCAGCAGCTTAAGCAGGGGTCCCTACGAGCAGTACTTC. Translated, it gives CASSLSRGPYEQYF.

The sample holds a few counts of this clone. The chain recombines TRBV30 with TRBJ1-1; TRBD1 agrees at 8 bases. The CDR3 loop spans 14 amino acids. Per germline, CDR1 GTSNPN and CDR2 SVGIG (reference sequence). V dropped 5 bases and J dropped 4; count of bases not matched to a gene: 9. In nucleotides, the CDR3 is TGTGCCTGGGTTGATGACAGGGGCGGCACTGAAGCTTTCTTT. Its protein product is CAWVDDRGGTEAFF. The entire variable domain, with the rest obtained from reference TRBV30 and TRBJ1-1, is as follows: SQTIHQWPATLVQPVGSPLSLECTVEGTSNPNLYWYRQAAGRGLQLLFYSVGIGQISSEVPQNLSASRPQDRQFILSSKKLLLSDSGFYLCAWVDDRGGTEAFFGQGTRLTVV.

This clone was found a few times. This chain connects TRBV2 to TRBJ2-7, with D uncertain. The CDR3 length is 14 residues. The V gene's germline CDR1 is SNHLY and CDR2 FYNNEI. Trimming stripped 4 bases from V and 1 base from J, with 11 bases between. CDR3: CASSARGRSYEQYF. Written as DNA, the CDR3 is TGTGCCAGCAGTGCGAGAGGAAGATCCTACGAGCAGTACTTC.

The V and J genes are TRBV29-1 and TRBJ1-3; TRBD1 matches at 7 bases. The CDR3 has 13 amino acids. The germline V gene has CDR1 SQVTM and CDR2 ANQGSEA. The V segment lost 6 bases and the J segment 3 bases; nucleotides outside the gene matches: 5. CDR3 bases: TGCAGCGTCCCGGGACAGAGTGGAAACACCATATATTTT. It codes for CSVPGQSGNTIYF.

The rearrangement joins TRBV11-3 to TRBJ1-2; D not certain. Trimming took 7 bases from V and 0 from J, leaving 12 bases between them. The germline V gene has CDR1 SGHNT and CDR2 YENEEA. CDR3 length equals 14 residues. DNA for the CDR3: TGTGCCAGCACGGCAGGATCGACTAACTATGGCTACACCTTC. This sequence encodes CASTAGSTNYGYTF.

The rearrangement links TRBV6-5 to TRBJ1-1; D possibly corresponds to TRBD1 (5 bases). The length of the CDR3 is 11 residues. CDR1 is MNHEY, CDR2 SVGAGI, per germline. V lost 4 bases, J lost 11 bases, and 11 bases lay in between. In nucleotides, the CDR3 is TGTGCCAGCAGTTGGGGACCGTCTGCTTTCTTT. Its protein product is CASSWGPSAFF.

V usage is TRBV6-1 and J usage is TRBJ1-1; TRBD1 is a possible D gene (5 bases). Germline V gene sequence: CDR1 MNHNS, CDR2 SASEGT. Deletions cut 2 bases from V and 1 base from J, with 17 bases between. CDR3 size: 17 residues. In DNA, the CDR3 is TGTGCCAGCAGTGAAAACGTATTGCAGGGTGGGAACACTGAAGCTTTCTTT. Translating it yields CASSENVLQGGNTEAFF.

The genes are TRBV6-6 and TRBJ2-2, with a possible D match to TRBD1 (6 bases). V lost 5 bases to trimming and J lost 3 bases, with 16 bases between them. The CDR3 runs to 16 residues. Germline V gives CDR1 MNHNY, CDR2 SVGAGI (reference sequence). CDR3 coding DNA: TGTGCCAGCAGTCAACCCGGGACAACTTACACCGGGGAGCTGTTTTTT. Amino acids: CASSQPGTTYTGELFF.

This sequence joins TRBV2 and TRBJ2-7; 8 positions agree with TRBD1. Germline V gene sequence: CDR1 SNHLY, CDR2 FYNNEI. The junction had 3 bases not matched to a gene; V was cut back by 4 bases and J by 1 base. There are 14 residues in the CDR3. The CDR3 DNA sequence: TGTGCCAGCAGTGGACAGGGGACGTCCTACGAGCAGTACTTC. This sequence encodes CASSGQGTSYEQYF.

This clone was detected ten times or more. CDR3 sequence (DNA): TGCGCCAGCAGCTATGCGGATGAGCAGTTCTTC. Amino acids: CASSYADEQFF. The chain is built from TRBV5-1 and TRBJ2-1; D is ambiguous. V was shortened by 3 bases and J by 8 bases, with 6 bases between the two germline ends. CDR3 length: 11 residues. Germline V gives CDR1 SGHRS, CDR2 YFSETQ.

The rearrangement joins TRBV18 to TRBJ1-1, with D possibly TRBD1 on 5 matching bases. The CDR3 runs 16 residues. V dropped 3 bases and J dropped 0 bases, with 14 bases sitting between them. CDR1 and CDR2 (germline): KGHSH, LQKENI. CDR3 sequence reads: CASSPGPGGMNTEAFF. The CDR3 nucleotides read TGTGCCAGCTCACCGGGACCGGGAGGCATGAACACTGAAGCTTTCTTT.

This clone has a handful of counts. This rearrangement joins TRBV11-2 to TRBJ2-3, with D tentatively TRBD2 (5 bases). Germline V lookup: CDR1 SGHAT, CDR2 FQNNGV. The CDR3 extends over 15 amino acids. Trimming left V 1 base short and J 4 bases short, with 12 bases between. The CDR3 spells CASSLAGILSDTQYF. The CDR3 nucleotides read TGTGCCAGCAGCTTAGCCGGGATTTTATCAGATACGCAGTATTTT.

The rearrangement joins TRBV27 to TRBJ1-6, with TRBD1 matching 8 bases. CDR3 length: 15 residues. Germline CDR1 and CDR2: MNHEY and SMNVEV (reference sequence). V was pared by 4 bases and J by 8 bases, with 7 bases of the junction left unmatched. CDR3: CASSSTGGGDSPLHF. CDR3 in DNA: TGTGCCAGCAGTTCCACAGGGGGGGGCGATTCACCCCTCCACTTT.

This clone was counted only a few times. DNA for the CDR3: TGTGCCAGCAGCCCCCTCCAGGATAGCACCGGGGAGCTGTTTTTT. This codes for CASSPLQDSTGELFF. The rearrangement links TRBV7-9 to TRBJ2-2, with D unclear. The CDR3 is made up of 15 amino acids. With 5 bases removed from V and 4 bases from J, the gap between germline ends came to 14 bases. The V gene's germline CDR1 is SEHNR and CDR2 FQNEAQ (reference sequence).

There are a few counts of this clone. This chain connects TRBV18 to TRBJ1-6, with D maybe TRBD1 (6 bases). The V gene lost 7 bases and the J gene lost 8 bases, with 12 bases spanning the gap. The CDR3 spans 13 residues. Germline V CDR1 and CDR2: KGHSH, LQKENI. In DNA, the CDR3 is TGTGCCAGCTTACAGGGAATGGATTCACCCCTCCACTTT. This translates into CASLQGMDSPLHF.

V usage is TRBV10-2 and J usage is TRBJ2-3; 8 bases line up with TRBD2. Germline trimming cut 3 bases from V and 4 bases from J; bases unmatched to any gene: 6. CDR3 length: 15 residues. The V gene's germline CDR1 is WSHSY and CDR2 SAAADI. DNA of the CDR3: TGCGCCAGCAGTGAATCCGGGACTAGAGCAGATACGCAGTATTTT. Amino acids: CASSESGTRADTQYF.

The chain is built from TRBV5-1 and TRBJ1-1; D perhaps matches TRBD1 (6 bases). CDR3 length equals 14 residues. The germline V gene encodes CDR1 SGHRS and CDR2 YFSETQ. V lost 4 bases and J lost 5, with 15 bases in between. CDR3 bases: TGCGCCAGCAGCCCACAGGGTGGCTGGACTGAAGCTTTCTTT. Amino acids: CASSPQGGWTEAFF.

The chain uses TRBV18 and TRBJ2-7; D possibly corresponds to TRBD2 (5 bases). This CDR3 comprises 14 residues. Germline CDR1 KGHSH, CDR2 LQKENI. V was trimmed by 4 bases and J by 4 bases, leaving 14 bases between them. DNA for the CDR3: TGTGCCAGCTCACAAAGTACCGGCGGGTACGAGCAGTACTTC. This codes for CASSQSTGGYEQYF. Supplemented by reference TRBV18 and TRBJ2-7, the full variable domain reads NAGVMQNPRHLVRRRGQEARLRCSPMKGHSHVYWYRQLPEEGLKFMVYLQKENIIDESGMPKERFSAEFPKEGPSILRIQQVVRGDSAAYFCASSQSTGGYEQYFGPGTRLTVT.

The chain is built from TRBV6-7 and TRBJ2-7; no reliable D call. TRBV6-7 is recorded as an ORF, its role being uncertain. The CDR3 totals 15 residues. The ends were cut back, 0 bases at V and 3 bases at J, with 12 bases in the middle. This CDR3 is CASSYSSSASYEQYF. CDR3 coding DNA: TGTGCCAGCAGTTACTCGAGTTCCGCAAGCTACGAGCAGTACTTC.

This clone was counted between two and nine times. This sequence joins TRBV6-4 and TRBJ1-2; 7 bases match TRBD1. V shed 6 bases and J 4 bases; nucleotides not matched to a gene: 8. The CDR3 sequence is 14 residues long. Germline CDR1 MRHNA, CDR2 SNTAGT. The CDR3 DNA sequence: TGTGCCAGCAGGGTGACAGGGAACTCCTATGGCTACACCTTC. Amino acid sequence: CASRVTGNSYGYTF.

This clone was seen more than once but under ten times. The chain employs TRBV7-9 and TRBJ1-6; D possibly corresponds to TRBD1 (6 bases). V lost 11 bases, J lost 7 bases, and 15 bases lay in between. CDR3 length: 13 residues. Germline CDR1 and CDR2: SEHNR and FQNEAQ (reference sequence). The chain's CDR3 is CAVTDSTNSPLHF. The CDR3 coding sequence is TGTGCCGTAACGGACAGTACCAATTCACCCCTCCACTTT.

The count of this clone is one. This sequence joins TRBV6-1 and TRBJ1-2; no clear D gene. In germline, CDR1 is MNHNS, CDR2 SASEGT. The CDR3 runs 13 residues. The germline V and J ends were trimmed by 6 bases and 6 bases, with 14 bases remaining between them. The CDR3 DNA sequence: TGTGCCAGCAGCTACCGGATGGAGGATGGCTACACCTTC. It codes for CASSYRMEDGYTF.

In its sample, this clone was seen a few times. The chain joins TRBV14 to TRBJ1-6; possibly TRBD1 for D (5 bases). Per germline, CDR1 SGHDN and CDR2 FVKESK. Trimming left V 0 bases short and J 10 bases short, with 16 bases between. The CDR3 contains 16 residues. The CDR3 here is CASSQDPTGLLSPLHF. CDR3 in DNA: TGTGCCAGCAGCCAAGATCCCACAGGTTTACTCTCACCCCTCCACTTT.